The clone carrying this T cell receptor beta chain was detected only a few times. Everyone who took part was about 18 to 90 years old, and they came from about two dozen US areas. Cohorts were determined from participant-reported clinical history. This CDR3 contains 15 residues. Germline assignment: CDR1 LGHNT and CDR2 FRNRAP. Germline trimming cut 5 bases from V and 2 bases from J; bases unmatched to any gene: 3. The sample is drawn from a study of blood T cell repertoires in COVID-19. Study-wide background: The study drew acute and convalescent COVID-19 samples from the United States, Italy and Spain. PBMCs, B-cell-depleted T cells, or T cells were the source of the cDNA or gDNA that made up the material.

Using immunoSEQ multiplex PCR, the repertoire was profiled, and TCRdb retains in-frame clones only, with some absent. The sample has about 220,000 clones, under 90% seen once; the top ten hold about 3.7%. The receptor comes from a woman aged 55-69 years who had recovered from COVID-19. The specimen sequenced was PBMCs or T cells enriched from blood (not recorded which). This chain connects TRBV12-5 to TRBJ1-4; 9 nucleotides agree with TRBD1. The CDR3 nucleotides read TGTGCTAGTGGTCCGGGACAGGGCACTAATGAAAAACTGTTTTTT. Residues: CASGPGQGTNEKLFF. The full variable domain, its missing parts supplied by reference TRBV12-5 and TRBJ1-4, is DARVTQTPRHKVTEMGQEVTMRCQPILGHNTVFWYRQTMMQGLELLAYFRNRAPLDDSGMPKDRFSAEMPDATLATLKIQPSEPRDSAVYFCASGPGQGTNEKLFFGSGTQLSVL.